A single sample gave rise to the 20 T cell receptor beta chains below, sequenced in a study of blood T cell repertoires in COVID-19. Sequencing was performed with immunoSEQ multiplex PCR; in TCRdb, only in-frame clones are kept and a portion is missing. The sample lists 200,000 to 250,000 clones; roughly 87% were seen once. Sequenced: peripheral blood. The receptors were sampled from a middle-aged man with active or convalescent COVID-19.

The chain links TRBV5-1 to TRBJ2-7; 7 nucleotides match TRBD1. Trimming cost V 4 bases and J 3 bases; bases outside gene matches: 16. The CDR3 covers 17 residues. Germline loops: CDR1 SGHRS, CDR2 YFSETQ. The DNA for the CDR3 is TGCGCCAGCAGCCCGGTAGGGGGCTCAACGCAATTCTACGAGCAGTACTTC. Protein sequence: CASSPVGGSTQFYEQYF.

The V gene is TRBV7-8, the J gene TRBJ2-4; D gene uncertain. Germline loops: CDR1 SGHVS, CDR2 FQNEAQ. The V end was cut by 1 base, the J end by 1 base, with 8 bases between. The CDR3 has 15 amino acids. CDR3 nucleotide sequence: TGTGCCAGCAGCTTAGTTCAGTCCGCCAAAAACATTCAGTACTTC. Amino acid sequence: CASSLVQSAKNIQYF.

This clone was detected only a few times. V usage is TRBV6-5 and J usage is TRBJ1-3, with 8 bases fitting TRBD1. The CDR3 has 15 residues. In germline, CDR1 is MNHEY, CDR2 SVGAGI. CDR3 in DNA: TGTGCTACCGCTATTCAGGGGGCTAGTGGAAACACCATATATTTT. It is translated as CATAIQGASGNTIYF.

V and J are TRBV21-1 and TRBJ1-1. TRBV21-1 is a documented pseudogene. The CDR3 extends over 19 amino acids. The CDR3 DNA follows: TGTGCCAGCAGCAAAGGGGGGGTTGAGAGGGAAGGACTAGGGACTGAAGCTTTCTTT. Protein sequence: CASSKGGVEREGLGTEAFF.

This clone was detected only once. The genes are TRBV9 and TRBJ2-5; D may be TRBD1 (5 bases). CDR3 size: 13 residues. Germline-derived CDR1 and CDR2 are SGDLS and YYNGEE. Trimming cost V 2 bases and J 2 bases, with 7 bases left between them. The CDR3 here is CASSVDKQETQYF. The CDR3 DNA follows: TGTGCCAGCAGCGTGGACAAACAAGAGACCCAGTACTTC.

CDR3: CASSQATGDSNQPQHF. CDR3 sequence (DNA): TGCGCCAGCAGCCAGGCGACAGGGGATAGCAATCAGCCCCAGCATTTT. V and J are TRBV5-1 and TRBJ1-5; TRBD1 matches 8 bases. The CDR3 runs 16 residues. Germline-derived CDR1 and CDR2 are SGHRS and YFSETQ. V was clipped by 4 bases and J by 0 bases; unmatched bases: 6.

The gene calls are TRBV27 and TRBJ1-1, with 7 nucleotides matching TRBD1. The germline gives CDR1 MNHEY, CDR2 SMNVEV (reference sequence). The CDR3 has 14 residues. V lost 3 bases to trimming and J lost 3 bases; unmatched junction nucleotides: 4. The CDR3 here is CASSFRQGYTEAFF. The DNA for the CDR3 is TGTGCCAGCAGTTTCAGACAGGGCTACACTGAAGCTTTCTTT.

This clone occurred a few times. V gene TRBV3-1 (or the pseudogene TRBV3-2) combines with J gene TRBJ1-5, with 8 bases identical to TRBD1. The CDR3 is 15 residues long. J was trimmed by 6 bases and V by 4 bases; bases with no gene match: 8. Germline CDR1 LGHDT, CDR2 YNNKEL (reference sequence). This chain's CDR3 is CASSPGTGVGQPQHF. CDR3 DNA: TGTGCCAGCAGCCCGGGGACAGGAGTGGGTCAGCCCCAGCATTTT.

The chain's CDR3 is CASSPGTSGDFYEQYF. CDR3 sequence (DNA): TGCGCCAGCAGCCCCGGGACTAGCGGGGACTTCTACGAGCAGTACTTC. The chain couples TRBV5-1 to TRBJ2-7; 13 bases are shared with TRBD2. The CDR3 totals 16 residues. CDR1 SGHRS and CDR2 YFSETQ come from the germline V gene. The trim removed 4 bases at V and 3 bases at J, leaving 7 bases unmatched.

The chain employs TRBV9 and TRBJ1-6; D is ambiguous. This CDR3 is 14 amino acids long. V was clipped by 0 bases and J by 11 bases, with 12 bases between them. Germline CDR1 reads SGDLS; CDR2 reads YYNGEE. CDR3 coding DNA: TGTGCCAGCAGCGTAGAAGCGGAGATTCCACCCCTCCACTTT. Its translation is CASSVEAEIPPLHF.

This sequence joins TRBV4-1 and TRBJ2-7; D perhaps matches TRBD1 (6 bases). The V end was cut by 0 bases, the J end by 4 bases, with 31 bases between. CDR1 and CDR2 from the germline V gene are MGHRA and YSYEKL. This CDR3 is built from 21 residues. The CDR3 bases are TGCGCCAGCAGCCAAGATGGTCGAGGGACCAGGGGCCCTAAAACCCTTTACGAGCAGTACTTC. Translation gives CASSQDGRGTRGPKTLYEQYF.

This chain uses TRBV27 with TRBJ2-7; D may be TRBD2 (5 bases). This CDR3 is 13 amino acids long. Looked up from germline, CDR1 is MNHEY and CDR2 is SMNVEV (reference sequence). V lost 5 bases and J lost 4, with 12 bases in between. CDR3 region: CASSRNRGYEQYF. CDR3 in DNA: TGTGCCAGCAGTCGTAACCGGGGATACGAGCAGTACTTC.

The chain employs TRBV3-1 (or the pseudogene TRBV3-2) and TRBJ2-3, with 8 bases lining up with TRBD1. CDR1 is LGHDT, CDR2 YNNKEL, per germline (reference sequence). Trimming at V came to 4 bases and at J to 1 base, leaving 4 bases not matched to a gene. The CDR3 has 15 amino acids. CDR3 nucleotides: TGTGCCAGCAGCCTCAGGGGACAGGGCACAGATACGCAGTATTTT. It translates to CASSLRGQGTDTQYF.

As to this clone: Distinct nucleotide sequences in the sample also encode this CDR3. The V and J genes are TRBV10-2 and TRBJ1-1; D remains ambiguous. V was shortened by 4 bases and J by 1 base, with 10 bases between the two germline ends. Germline CDR1 is WSHSY and CDR2 is SAAADI. The CDR3 length is 14 residues. CDR3 DNA: TGCGCCAGCAGTGTTAGGGAGGGGAACACTGAAGCTTTCTTT. It codes for CASSVREGNTEAFF.

This chain connects TRBV5-1 to TRBJ1-1; D call uncertain. V was clipped by 0 bases and J by 0 bases, with 6 bases between them. This CDR3 region has 14 residues. Germline V gene sequence: CDR1 SGHRS, CDR2 YFSETQ. For the CDR3, the DNA is TGCGCCAGCAGCTTGGCCCCCATGAACACTGAAGCTTTCTTT. Encoded protein: CASSLAPMNTEAFF.

This clone appeared a single time. V usage is TRBV28 and J usage is TRBJ2-1; 10 bases line up with TRBD2. J lost 7 bases, V lost 8 bases, and 14 bases had no gene match. Germline CDR1 and CDR2: MDHEN and SYDVKM. This CDR3 has 16 amino acids. The DNA for the CDR3 is TGTGCCAGCCGAAGAGACCTAGCGGGAGCACGGAATGAGCAGTTCTTC. Its translation is CASRRDLAGARNEQFF.

This sequence joins TRBV5-4 and TRBJ2-7; 7 nucleotides line up with TRBD1. There are 14 residues in the CDR3. Per the germline V gene, CDR1 is SGHNT and CDR2 is YYREEE (reference sequence). The V gene end was trimmed by 3 bases and the J gene end by 1 base; junction bases not matched to a gene: 4. The chain's CDR3 is CASSYQTGSYEQYF. CDR3 nucleotides: TGTGCCAGCAGCTACCAGACAGGGTCCTACGAGCAGTACTTC.

In DNA form, the CDR3 reads TGCGCCAGCAGTGAGGGGCGGCAGGGTAACACCGGGGAGCTGTTTTTT. The encoded protein is CASSEGRQGNTGELFF. The J gene is TRBJ2-2, the V gene TRBV10-1; a weak D match, TRBD1 (5 bases). The ends were cut back, 2 bases at V and 2 bases at J, with 12 bases in the middle. Germline assignment: CDR1 WNHNN and CDR2 SYGVQD (reference sequence). CDR3 length: 16 amino acids.

V gene TRBV19 combines with J gene TRBJ2-5; 9 bases are a match to TRBD1. J was trimmed by 4 bases and V by 4 bases; bases with no gene match: 10. Germline V gives CDR1 LNHDA, CDR2 SQIVND (reference sequence). The CDR3 runs 16 residues. CDR3 in amino acids: CASSTHYTGGRETQYF. CDR3 sequence (DNA): TGTGCCAGTAGTACACATTACACAGGGGGCCGAGAGACCCAGTACTTC.

The chain links TRBV30 to TRBJ2-7; no firm D call. Looked up from germline, CDR1 is GTSNPN and CDR2 is SVGIG (reference sequence). V shed 2 bases and J shed 0 bases, with 11 bases lying between them. CDR3 size: 14 residues. DNA for the CDR3: TGTGCCTGGAGTACGATGAGCTACTCCTACGAGCAGTACTTC. Protein product: CAWSTMSYSYEQYF.